The 5 T cell receptor beta chains below come from one sample, sequenced in a study of cytomegalovirus exposure and HLA in healthy donors. The PCR used 60 Vbeta and 13 Jbeta primers. Some clones are missing from TCRdb's copy, which holds only in-frame ones; the method was immunoSEQ multiplex PCR. In the table there are roughly 140,000 clones, around 77% of which are singletons. The sequenced sample was PBMCs. The origin of the receptors is a woman in her 50s in good health and CMV-seronegative.

The chain uses TRBV29-1 and TRBJ1-2; possible D gene TRBD1, 6 bases. V lost 6 bases and J lost 3, with 20 bases in between. The CDR3 length is 15 residues. CDR1 and CDR2 from the germline V gene are SQVTM and ANQGSEA. The CDR3 nucleotides read TGCAGCGTCGACGGCAGGGGACATAGGGACTATGGCTACACCTTC. Amino acid sequence: CSVDGRGHRDYGYTF.

V and J are TRBV18 and TRBJ1-5; TRBD1 might be the D (5 bases). Between the trimmed V and J ends, which lost 5 bases and 7 bases, there was a span of 27 bases. Per the germline V gene, CDR1 is KGHSH and CDR2 is LQKENI. This CDR3 comprises 18 residues. CDR3 residues: CASSSQGVGPAGGQPQHF. Written as DNA, the CDR3 is TGTGCCAGCTCATCTCAAGGGGTGGGCCCGGCCGGAGGGCAGCCCCAGCATTTT.

The DNA of the CDR3 is TGTGCCAGTAGTATAGAAGGGACAGATTATGGCTACACCTTC. This codes for CASSIEGTDYGYTF. The chain uses TRBV19 and TRBJ1-2, with TRBD1 matching over 7 bases. V lost 0 bases and J lost 5; bases outside the gene matches: 3. The CDR3 runs to 14 residues. Germline assignment: CDR1 LNHDA and CDR2 SQIVND (reference sequence). Complete variable domain (other parts from reference TRBV19 and TRBJ1-2): DGGITQSPKYLFRKEGQNVTLSCEQNLNHDAMYWYRQDPGQGLRLIYYSQIVNDFQKGDIAEGYSVSREKKESFPLTVTSAQKNPTAFYLCASSIEGTDYGYTFGSGTRLTVV.

CDR3 coding DNA: TGTGCCAGCAGTTTAGCGGGGGTAGGAGAGACCCAGTACTTC. Protein product: CASSLAGVGETQYF. The chain employs TRBV6-5 and TRBJ2-5, with TRBD2 matching over 9 bases. V gave up 4 bases and J gave up 4 bases; unmatched junction bases: 4. This CDR3 region has 14 residues. CDR1 MNHEY and CDR2 SVGAGI come from the germline V gene.

The chain joins TRBV6-4 to TRBJ2-3, with 13 bases lining up with TRBD2. From germline, CDR1 is MRHNA and CDR2 SNTAGT. J gave up 4 bases and V 5 bases, and 9 bases lay outside the gene matches. The CDR3 has 17 amino acids. The CDR3 bases are TGTGCCAGCAGTCCGGAACTAGCGGGGGGGCCAGCAGATACGCAGTATTTT. Amino acids: CASSPELAGGPADTQYF.